This T cell receptor beta chain was documented in a study of beta chain features in type 1 diabetes. V was trimmed by 3 bases and J by 0 bases, leaving 6 bases between them. The CDR3 runs to 14 residues. The germline V gene has CDR1 LNHDA and CDR2 SQIVND (reference sequence). Concerning this clone: Its antigen is unknown.

Sequencing targeted expressed TCRB transcripts, as all isolated RNA had been reverse transcribed. Data came from immunoSEQ multiplex PCR; TCRdb stores just in-frame clones and leaves some out. The sample yields roughly 330,000 clones, 13% seen once. Notes on the study in general: Researchers report that Type 1 diabetes patients had moderately but significantly shorter TCRB CDR3s across all four CD4+ subsets. Using cDNA template may skew counts toward highly expressing activated cells. Within the patient group, naive, central memory and Treg TCRB repertoires appeared more similar to each other than within healthy donors.

The collection from each donor was one heparinised blood draw averaging about 116 mL. The TCR originated in a woman aged 18-35 years with type 1 diabetes. Material: naive CD4+ T cells from blood. This sequence joins TRBV19 and TRBJ2-1, with D perhaps matching TRBD1 (6 bases). This CDR3 reads CASSMGHSYNEQFF. The DNA of the CDR3 is TGTGCCAGTAGTATGGGACACTCCTACAATGAGCAGTTCTTC.